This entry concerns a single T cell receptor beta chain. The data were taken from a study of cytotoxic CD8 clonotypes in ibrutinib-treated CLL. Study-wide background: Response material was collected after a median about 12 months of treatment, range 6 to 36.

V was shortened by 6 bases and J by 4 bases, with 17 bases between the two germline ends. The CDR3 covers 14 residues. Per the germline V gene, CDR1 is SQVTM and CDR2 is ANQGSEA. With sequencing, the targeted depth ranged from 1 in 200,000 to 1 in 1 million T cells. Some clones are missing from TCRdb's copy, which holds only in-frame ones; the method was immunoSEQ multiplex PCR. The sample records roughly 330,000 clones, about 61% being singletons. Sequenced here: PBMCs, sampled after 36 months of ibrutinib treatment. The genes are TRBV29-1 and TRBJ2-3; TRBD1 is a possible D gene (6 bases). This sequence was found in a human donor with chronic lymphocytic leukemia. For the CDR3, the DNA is TGCAGCGTCCAGGGACAACTAAGGCCAGATACGCAGTATTTT. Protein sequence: CSVQGQLRPDTQYF.